These 24 T cell receptor beta chains were all obtained from the same sample, sequenced in a study of neoadjuvant anti-PD-1 for oral cavity cancer. The data were produced by immunoSEQ multiplex PCR, yet TCRdb's version contains in-frame clones alone and is incomplete. The repertoire holds 20,000 to 25,000 clones, with roughly 29% as singletons. The time point was: after neoadjuvant nivolumab, at surgical resection. Specimen: tumor tissue, collected after nivolumab (anti-PD-1) treatment. The receptors here all came from a person aged 40 to 85 with oral cavity squamous cell carcinoma.

The rearrangement joins TRBV11-2 to TRBJ2-5; D call uncertain. The V gene lost 5 bases and the J gene lost 5 bases, with 9 bases spanning the gap. Germline CDR1 reads SGHAT; CDR2 reads FQNNGV. This CDR3 has 12 residues. CDR3 nucleotides: TGTGCCAGCAGCCGGTCTCGGGAGACCCAGTACTTC. Its protein is CASSRSRETQYF.

The chain's CDR3 is CASSYGGSSYNEQFF. CDR3 bases: TGTGCCAGCAGTTACGGTGGGAGCTCCTACAATGAGCAGTTCTTC. The chain combines TRBV6-5 with TRBJ2-1; D may be TRBD2 (5 bases). This CDR3 has 15 amino acids. CDR1 and CDR2 from the germline V gene are MNHEY and SVGAGI. Trimming removed 2 bases at V and 0 bases at J, with 8 bases between.

The J gene is TRBJ1-1, the V gene TRBV6-5; no definite D call. Germline V gene sequence: CDR1 MNHEY, CDR2 SVGAGI. The V end was cut by 6 bases, the J end by 9 bases, with 14 bases between. The CDR3 consists of 12 residues. The CDR3 nucleotides read TGTGCCAGCAGCGATGAAGGGTCGAAAGCTTTCTTT. Its translation: CASSDEGSKAFF.

The chain joins TRBV2 to TRBJ2-7; D might be TRBD2 (5 bases). The CDR3 has 15 amino acids. Germline CDR1 is SNHLY and CDR2 is FYNNEI. Trimming removed 3 bases at V and 5 bases at J, with 17 bases between. CDR3 amino acids: CASSDLGGSLHEQYF. The CDR3 nucleotides are TGTGCCAGCAGTGATCTCGGCGGGTCCCTCCACGAGCAGTACTTC.

There are a few counts of this clone. The chain combines TRBV25-1 with TRBJ2-5, with no clear D. The CDR3 is 14 amino acids. V was shortened by 3 bases and J by 2 bases, with 10 bases between the two germline ends. Germline CDR1 reads MGHDK; CDR2 reads SYGVNS. This CDR3 is CASSEWANQETQYF. In nucleotides, the CDR3 is TGTGCCAGCAGTGAGTGGGCGAATCAAGAGACCCAGTACTTC.

Turning to this clone: The same CDR3 can be traced to other DNA sequences in this sample. The chain combines TRBV2 with TRBJ2-5; D remains ambiguous. Between the trimmed V and J ends, which lost 5 bases and 4 bases, there was a span of 2 bases. From germline, CDR1 is SNHLY and CDR2 FYNNEI. This CDR3 contains 10 residues. The CDR3 DNA reads as TGTGCCAGCAGTCGAGAGACCCAGTACTTC. This codes for CASSRETQYF.

This clone was seen only a few times. CDR3 protein: CASSVGAYNSPLHF. As DNA, the CDR3 is TGTGCCAGCAGTGTTGGAGCGTATAATTCACCCCTCCACTTT. This rearrangement joins TRBV2 to TRBJ1-6, with D unresolved. Trimming left V 4 bases short and J 4 bases short, with 8 bases between. The CDR3 runs 14 residues. Germline CDR1 reads SNHLY; CDR2 reads FYNNEI.

This clone has a handful of counts. The chain has TRBV2 and TRBJ1-2; D unresolved. The CDR3 spans 15 residues. Germline V CDR1 and CDR2: SNHLY, FYNNEI. The V gene lost 0 bases and the J gene lost 0 bases, with 8 bases spanning the gap. The CDR3 nucleotides read TGTGCCAGCAGTGAAGCGATGGGTGCTAACTATGGCTACACCTTC. This gives the protein CASSEAMGANYGYTF.

This clone has ten or more counts. The gene calls are TRBV2 and TRBJ1-5; D is uncertain. V was shortened by 3 bases and J by 1 base, with 10 bases between the two germline ends. Germline loops: CDR1 SNHLY, CDR2 FYNNEI. CDR3 size: 15 residues. The CDR3 DNA sequence: TGTGCCAGCAGTGACTTAGGAGGGAGCAATCAGCCCCAGCATTTT. Protein sequence: CASSDLGGSNQPQHF.

The chain employs TRBV5-1 and TRBJ1-4, with 8 bases matching TRBD1. CDR3 length: 14 amino acids. Germline V lookup: CDR1 SGHRS, CDR2 YFSETQ. The junction had 7 bases not matched to a gene; V was cut back by 4 bases and J by 8 bases. CDR3 bases: TGCGCCAGCAGCGATGGACAGGGTCGAGAAAAACTGTTTTTT. Its protein is CASSDGQGREKLFF.

The chain couples TRBV11-2 to TRBJ1-6, with 9 bases identical to TRBD1. V lost 0 bases and J lost 9; bases outside the gene matches: 3. This CDR3 is 15 amino acids long. Germline-derived CDR1 and CDR2 are SGHAT and FQNNGV. This chain's CDR3 is CASSLERTGVSPLHF. The DNA of the CDR3 is TGTGCCAGCAGCTTAGAGAGGACAGGGGTTTCACCCCTCCACTTT.

The chain links TRBV12-5 to TRBJ2-2; no clear D. Germline CDR1 and CDR2: LGHNT and FRNRAP. Deletions cut 1 base from V and 2 bases from J, with 2 bases between. This CDR3 is built from 13 residues. The CDR3 DNA reads TGTGCTAGTGGTTTGGATAACACCGGGGAGCTGTTTTTT. Residues: CASGLDNTGELFF.

This clone has just a few counts. The gene calls are TRBV19 and TRBJ1-2; D is ambiguous. Germline lookup yields CDR1 LNHDA and CDR2 SQIVND (reference sequence). V gave up 9 bases and J gave up 4 bases, with 9 bases separating them. CDR3 length: 11 residues. The chain's CDR3 is CASQTSYGYTF. For the CDR3, the DNA is TGTGCCAGCCAGACGAGCTATGGCTACACCTTC.

The sample holds a few counts of this clone. CDR3 loop: CATSKGGRTGDQPQHF. The CDR3, as DNA: TGTGCCACCAGCAAAGGCGGGCGGACAGGGGACCAGCCCCAGCATTTT. The chain is built from TRBV15 and TRBJ1-5; 9 positions agree with TRBD1. Germline CDR1 and CDR2: LNHNV and YYDKDF (reference sequence). This CDR3 contains 16 residues. The V segment lost 4 bases and the J segment 7 bases; nucleotides outside the gene matches: 11.

The rearrangement joins TRBV11-2 to TRBJ2-1; no clear D gene. With 5 bases removed from V and 0 bases from J, the gap between germline ends came to 11 bases. Germline V gives CDR1 SGHAT, CDR2 FQNNGV. The CDR3 length is 15 residues. CDR3 DNA sequence: TGTGCCAGCAGCATCTCGACTTTCTCCTACAATGAGCAGTTCTTC. It specifies CASSISTFSYNEQFF.

This clone was observed a handful of times. The rearrangement joins TRBV10-2 to TRBJ1-2, with 8 positions matching TRBD1. The V gene end was trimmed by 3 bases and the J gene end by 3 bases; junction bases not matched to a gene: 18. The CDR3 runs 19 residues. Germline-derived CDR1 and CDR2 are WSHSY and SAAADI. CDR3 amino acids: CASSEGRRIGQGMDYGYTF. The CDR3 nucleotides are TGCGCCAGCAGTGAAGGTCGGCGAATAGGACAGGGAATGGACTATGGCTACACCTTC.

The chain links TRBV7-9 to TRBJ2-5; D uncertain. Per the germline V gene, CDR1 is SEHNR and CDR2 is FQNEAQ (reference sequence). Trimming took 5 bases from V and 5 from J, leaving 12 bases between them. There are 13 residues in the CDR3. CDR3 sequence (DNA): TGTGCCAGCAGCACCCCTTTAGGGGAGACCCAGTACTTC. It specifies CASSTPLGETQYF.

This clone was seen a handful of times. The rearrangement uses TRBV30 and TRBJ2-1; 7 nucleotides line up with TRBD2. The CDR3 runs to 14 residues. Trimming removed 2 bases from V and 3 bases from J; junction bases left unmatched: 4. The V gene's germline CDR1 is GTSNPN and CDR2 SVGIG (reference sequence). CDR3 in amino acids: CAWSNERGYNEQFF. The CDR3 coding sequence is TGTGCCTGGAGTAACGAGCGGGGCTACAATGAGCAGTTCTTC.

This clone has more than one count but fewer than ten. CDR3 coding DNA: TGTGCCAGCAGCAAAATAGCGGGAGCCTACAATGAGCAGTTCTTC. Protein product: CASSKIAGAYNEQFF. The chain is built from TRBV21-1 and TRBJ2-1; the D call in the table, TRBD2, was not verified against the DNA. TRBV21-1 is termed a pseudogene. This CDR3 region has 15 residues.

There are a few counts of this clone. The chain links TRBV18 to TRBJ1-2; D not certain. The V gene's germline CDR1 is KGHSH and CDR2 LQKENI. The CDR3 consists of 15 residues. Trimming left V 3 bases short and J 2 bases short, with 13 bases between. The CDR3: CASSPLDKNNYGYTF. The CDR3 DNA reads TGTGCCAGCTCACCTCTAGACAAAAACAACTATGGCTACACCTTC.

The gene calls are TRBV6-1 and TRBJ2-5; 8 nucleotides align to TRBD2. With V trimmed by 1 base and J by 1 base, 5 bases remained unmatched. The CDR3 extends over 16 amino acids. Germline V gene data show CDR1 as MNHNS and CDR2 as SASEGT. The CDR3 sequence is CASSEGVAGPQETQYF. The CDR3 bases are TGTGCCAGCAGTGAAGGGGTAGCGGGGCCCCAAGAGACCCAGTACTTC.

This rearrangement joins TRBV4-1 to TRBJ1-4, with D possibly TRBD1 on 6 matching bases. V was pared by 2 bases and J by 10 bases, with 23 bases between. There are 17 residues in the CDR3. Germline values: CDR1 MGHRA, CDR2 YSYEKL. This chain's CDR3 is CASSQLGDYSSRGKLFF. CDR3 coding DNA: TGCGCCAGCAGCCAACTAGGAGACTACAGTTCCAGGGGAAAACTGTTTTTT.

This clone was counted at least ten times. DNA for the CDR3: TGTGCCAGTAGTATGGGCCTGGGGGATACGCAGTATTTT. Translation gives CASSMGLGDTQYF. The V call is TRBV19, the J call TRBJ2-3, with D unresolved. The germline V and J ends were trimmed by 3 bases and 6 bases, with 10 bases remaining between them. The CDR3 has 13 amino acids. Germline V gene sequence: CDR1 LNHDA, CDR2 SQIVND (reference sequence). The variable domain in full, with the rest retrieved from reference TRBV19 and TRBJ2-3, is DGGITQSPKYLFRKEGQNVTLSCEQNLNHDAMYWYRQDPGQGLRLIYYSQIVNDFQKGDIAEGYSVSREKKESFPLTVTSAQKNPTAFYLCASSMGLGDTQYFGPGTRLTVL.

This chain joins TRBV7-9 and TRBJ1-1; 7 bases align to TRBD1. The germline V gene encodes CDR1 SEHNR and CDR2 FQNEAQ (reference sequence). The CDR3 runs to 14 residues. Unmatched junction bases numbered 7, after V lost 5 bases and J lost 4 bases. CDR3 loop: CASSQVSGGTEAFF. The DNA for the CDR3 is TGTGCCAGCAGCCAAGTCTCAGGGGGCACTGAAGCTTTCTTT.